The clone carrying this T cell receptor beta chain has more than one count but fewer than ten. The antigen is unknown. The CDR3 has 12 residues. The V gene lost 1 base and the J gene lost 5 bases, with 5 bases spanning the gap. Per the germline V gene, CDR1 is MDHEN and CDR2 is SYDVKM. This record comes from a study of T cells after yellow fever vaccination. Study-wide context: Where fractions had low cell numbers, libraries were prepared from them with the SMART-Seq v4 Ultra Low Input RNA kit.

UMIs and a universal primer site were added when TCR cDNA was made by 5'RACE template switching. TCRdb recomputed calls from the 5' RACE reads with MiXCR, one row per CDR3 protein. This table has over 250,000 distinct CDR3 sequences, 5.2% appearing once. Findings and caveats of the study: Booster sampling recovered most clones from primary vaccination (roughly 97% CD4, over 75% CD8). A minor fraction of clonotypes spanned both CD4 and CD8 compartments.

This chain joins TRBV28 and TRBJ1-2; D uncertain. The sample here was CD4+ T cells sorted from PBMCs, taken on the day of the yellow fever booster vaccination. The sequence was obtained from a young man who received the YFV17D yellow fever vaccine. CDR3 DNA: TGTGCCAGCAGTTTATTTGATTATGGCTACACCTTC. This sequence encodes CASSLFDYGYTF.